The clone carrying this T cell receptor beta chain showed up just a few times. Its antigen is not identified. Sorting based on CD45RO/CCR7/CD25/CD127/CD95/CD27 separated CD4+ naive, central memory, regulatory and stem cell-like memory cells. Without exception, sorted populations had purity beyond 95%. The isolated RNA, all of it, was reverse transcribed, so expressed TCRB transcripts were what got sequenced. Roughly 3.6 million reads was the average for naive, central memory and regulatory T cell samples. Produced via immunoSEQ multiplex PCR; TCRdb's table is partial and in-frame only. Here the sample spans roughly 180,000 clones, 13% being singletons. The data were obtained in a study of beta chain features in type 1 diabetes. Overall study results and limits: Fewer junction insertions and more nucleotide deletions appeared in type 1 diabetes patients.

The CDR3 spans 12 residues. Trimming cost V 5 bases and J 9 bases, with 11 bases left between them. Germline CDR1 reads MNHEY; CDR2 reads SVGAGI. V and J are TRBV6-5 and TRBJ1-5; D might be TRBD1 (5 bases). Sequenced material: central memory CD4+ T cells from blood. The TCR originated in a woman aged 18-35 years in good health. CDR3 residues: CASSTGSGPQHF. As DNA, the CDR3 is TGTGCCAGCAGTACAGGTTCAGGGCCCCAGCATTTT.